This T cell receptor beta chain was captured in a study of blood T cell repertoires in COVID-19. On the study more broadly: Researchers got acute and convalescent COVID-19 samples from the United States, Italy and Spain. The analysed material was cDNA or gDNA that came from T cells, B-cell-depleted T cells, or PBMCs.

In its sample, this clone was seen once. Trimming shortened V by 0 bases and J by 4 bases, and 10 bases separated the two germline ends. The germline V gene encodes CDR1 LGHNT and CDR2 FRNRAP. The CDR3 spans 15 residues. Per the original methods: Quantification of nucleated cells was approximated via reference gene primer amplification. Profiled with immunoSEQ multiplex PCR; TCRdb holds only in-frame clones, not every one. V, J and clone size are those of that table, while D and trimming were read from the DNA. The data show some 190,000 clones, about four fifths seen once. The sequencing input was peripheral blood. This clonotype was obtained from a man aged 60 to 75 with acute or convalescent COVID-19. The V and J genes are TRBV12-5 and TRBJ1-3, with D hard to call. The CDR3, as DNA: TGTGCTAGTGGTTTGGTACTAGGGAAAGGAAACACCATATATTTT. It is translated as CASGLVLGKGNTIYF. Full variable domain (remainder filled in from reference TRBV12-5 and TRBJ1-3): DARVTQTPRHKVTEMGQEVTMRCQPILGHNTVFWYRQTMMQGLELLAYFRNRAPLDDSGMPKDRFSAEMPDATLATLKIQPSEPRDSAVYFCASGLVLGKGNTIYFGEGSWLTVV.